The source of this TCR beta chain is a study of blood T cell repertoires in COVID-19. Across the whole study: PBMCs, B-cell-depleted T cells, or T cells were the source of the cDNA or gDNA that made up the material.

Germline CDR1 MGHRA, CDR2 YSYEKL. The CDR3 has 15 amino acids. The V and J ends lost 3 bases and 0 bases respectively, with 8 bases between them. Generated by immunoSEQ multiplex PCR, the TCRdb table keeps only in-frame clones and is missing some. The data hold about 160,000 clones, with more than 65% observed a single time. J is TRBJ2-2 and V is TRBV4-1; D remains unclear. Sequencing was carried out using PBMCs or T cells enriched from blood (not recorded which). The TCR originated in a woman aged 40 to 50 with acute COVID-19. The CDR3 loop reads CASSQLSANTGELFF. The CDR3 DNA reads TGCGCCAGCAGCCAGCTATCTGCGAACACCGGGGAGCTGTTTTTT.